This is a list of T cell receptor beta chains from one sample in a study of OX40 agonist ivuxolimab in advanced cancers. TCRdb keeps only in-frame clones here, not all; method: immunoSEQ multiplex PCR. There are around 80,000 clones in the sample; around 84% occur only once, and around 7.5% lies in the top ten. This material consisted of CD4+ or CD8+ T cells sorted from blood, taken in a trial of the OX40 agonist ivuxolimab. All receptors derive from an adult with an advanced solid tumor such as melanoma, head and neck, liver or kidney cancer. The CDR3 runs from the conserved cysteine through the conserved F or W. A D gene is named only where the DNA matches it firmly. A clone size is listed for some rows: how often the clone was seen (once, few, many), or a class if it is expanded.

CDR3 DNA: TGCGCCAGCAGCTTCCCCACAGGGGCTGGGGAGACCCAGTACTTC
CDR3 protein: CASSFPTGAGETQYF
J gene: TRBJ2-5
V gene: TRBV5-1
D gene: TRBD1
clone size: .

CDR3 DNA: TGTGCCAGCACCCTAAGGGGGGGAAGCTCCTACGAGCAGTACTTC
CDR3 protein: CASTLRGGSSYEQYF
J gene: TRBJ2-7
V gene: TRBV27
D gene: .
clone size: .

CDR3 DNA: TGCAGCGTTGTTGCCGACAATGAAAAACTGTTTTTT
CDR3 protein: CSVVADNEKLFF
J gene: TRBJ1-4
V gene: TRBV29-1
D gene: .
clone size: .

CDR3 DNA: TGCGCCAGCAGCTTCGGCGGGACCTCTTCTCATGAGCAGTTCTTC
CDR3 protein: CASSFGGTSSHEQFF
J gene: TRBJ2-1
V gene: TRBV5-1
D gene: .
clone size: .

CDR3 DNA: TGTGCCAGCAGCGACAGATTTCAGAACACTGAAGCTTTCTTT
CDR3 protein: CASSDRFQNTEAFF
J gene: TRBJ1-1
V gene: TRBV7-2
D gene: .
clone size: .

CDR3 DNA: TGTGCTAGCAGCCCCGGGACAGGGTACGCGAACACCGGGGAGCTGTTTTTT
CDR3 protein: CASSPGTGYANTGELFF
J gene: TRBJ2-2
V gene: TRBV7-7
D gene: TRBD1
clone size: .

CDR3 DNA: TGTGCCAGCAGCGTAGGGGTGAACTATGGCTACACCTTC
CDR3 protein: CASSVGVNYGYTF
J gene: TRBJ1-2
V gene: TRBV9
D gene: .
clone size: .

CDR3 DNA: TGTGCCAGCAGTGACGGTAACCGGGGAGCTTTCTTT
CDR3 protein: CASSDGNRGAFF
J gene: TRBJ1-1
V gene: TRBV6-1
D gene: .
clone size: few

CDR3 DNA: TGCGCCAGCAGTGATGGTTCGGGTATCGGAAACACCATATATTTT
CDR3 protein: CASSDGSGIGNTIYF
J gene: TRBJ1-3
V gene: TRBV10-1
D gene: .
clone size: .

CDR3 DNA: TGTGCCAGCTCATCTCGACTAGCGGGAGGGTCCTACAATGAGCAGTTCTTC
CDR3 protein: CASSSRLAGGSYNEQFF
J gene: TRBJ2-1
V gene: TRBV18
D gene: TRBD2
clone size: .

CDR3 DNA: TGTGCCTGGAACAAGGACAGGAACACTGAAGCTTTCTTT
CDR3 protein: CAWNKDRNTEAFF
J gene: TRBJ1-1
V gene: TRBV30
D gene: .
clone size: .

CDR3 DNA: TGTGCCAGTAGTAGAAGGGGAGGGCTAGCGGTCCTAAACACCGGGGAGCTGTTTTTT
CDR3 protein: CASSRRGGLAVLNTGELFF
J gene: TRBJ2-2
V gene: TRBV19
D gene: TRBD2
clone size: .

CDR3 DNA: TGTGCCAGTAATCGGGATTACACTGAAGCTTTCTTT
CDR3 protein: CASNRDYTEAFF
J gene: TRBJ1-1
V gene: TRBV19
D gene: .
clone size: .

CDR3 DNA: TGTGCCAGCAGCCTTTCAGGCGGGGGGGCTGGTACGCAGTATTTT
CDR3 protein: CASSLSGGGAGTQYF
J gene: TRBJ2-3
V gene: TRBV7-3
D gene: TRBD2
clone size: .

CDR3 DNA: TGTGCCAGCAGCTCCCCTAGCGGGAGTAAGACCCAGTACTTC
CDR3 protein: CASSSPSGSKTQYF
J gene: TRBJ2-5
V gene: TRBV7-2
D gene: TRBD2
clone size: .